The clone carrying this TCR beta chain has just one count. In the original workflow: Cell counts per sample came from amplifying reference gene primers. Some clones are missing from TCRdb's copy, which holds only in-frame ones; the method was immunoSEQ multiplex PCR. For V, J and clone size, that table is used; D and trimming come from the DNA. Seen here are approximately 140,000 clones, 80% to 90% observed once, and the top ten hold 13%. This sample was taken from a study of blood T cell repertoires in COVID-19. Study summary: Donors in the United States, Italy and Spain gave samples during acute or convalescent COVID-19.

The CDR3 sequence is 20 residues long. In germline, CDR1 is SGHKS, CDR2 YYEKEE (reference sequence). V was shortened by 1 base and J by 0 bases, with 20 bases between the two germline ends. Patients of the Seattle cohort, enrolled during active infection, were followed longitudinally. The sequenced sample was peripheral blood. The V call is TRBV5-5, the J call TRBJ1-6, with D perhaps TRBD1 (6 bases). The sequence came from a young man with COVID-19, enrolled during active disease. The CDR3 spells CASSLTGPPRISSYNSPLHF. The CDR3 DNA reads TGTGCCAGCAGCTTGACAGGGCCGCCAAGGATTAGCTCCTATAATTCACCCCTCCACTTT.